Included here is one T cell receptor (beta chain) sequence, with context. As yet, its antigen is unknown. This entry is derived from a study of cytomegalovirus exposure and HLA in healthy donors. Trimming removed 1 base at V and 5 bases at J, with 6 bases between. CDR1 is SEHNR and CDR2 is FQNEAQ in the germline V gene (reference sequence). This CDR3 is built from 13 residues. Each donor was nominally healthy when sampled (though unrecorded immune exposures were likely). General observations from the study: Sequence variants that were highly shared formed a cluster that was likely a sequencing artifact. Some public TCRs appeared in many individuals, while most sequences were rare.

Primers included in the PCR were 60 Vbeta and 13 Jbeta primers. In the source study's methods: It was a later analysis that counted tens of millions of unique TCR beta chains, of which some 9.9 million were shared. Some clones are missing from TCRdb's copy, which holds only in-frame ones; the method was immunoSEQ multiplex PCR. For V, J and clone size, that table is used; D and trimming come from the DNA. Recorded for this sample: 65,000 to 95,000 clones. The source of this sequence is a woman aged 55-70 years in good health and CMV-seronegative. The source material was PBMCs. The V gene is TRBV7-9, the J gene TRBJ1-5; D perhaps matches TRBD1 (6 bases). In DNA form, the CDR3 reads TGTGCCAGCAGCTTAGACAGGGATCAGCCCCAGCATTTT. Translated: CASSLDRDQPQHF.